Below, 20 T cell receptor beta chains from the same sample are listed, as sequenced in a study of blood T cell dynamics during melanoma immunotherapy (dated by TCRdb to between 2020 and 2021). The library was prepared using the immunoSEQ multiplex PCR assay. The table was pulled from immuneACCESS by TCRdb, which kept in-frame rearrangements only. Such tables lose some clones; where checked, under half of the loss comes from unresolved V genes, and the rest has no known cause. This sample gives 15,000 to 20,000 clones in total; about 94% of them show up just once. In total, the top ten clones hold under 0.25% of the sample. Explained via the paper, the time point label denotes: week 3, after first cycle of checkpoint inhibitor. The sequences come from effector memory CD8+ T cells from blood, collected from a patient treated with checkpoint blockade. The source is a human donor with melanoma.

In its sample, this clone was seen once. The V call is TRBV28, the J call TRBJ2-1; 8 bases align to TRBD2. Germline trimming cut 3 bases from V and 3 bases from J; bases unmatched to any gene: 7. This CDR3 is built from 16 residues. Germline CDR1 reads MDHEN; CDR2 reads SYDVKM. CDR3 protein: CASSLGPGTSYNEQFF. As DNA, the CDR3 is TGTGCCAGCAGTTTGGGCCCCGGGACTAGCTACAATGAGCAGTTCTTC. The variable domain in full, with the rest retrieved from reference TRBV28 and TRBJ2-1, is DVKVTQSSRYLVKRTGEKVFLECVQDMDHENMFWYRQDPGLGLRLIYFSYDVKMKEKGDIPEGYSVSREKKERFSLILESASTNQTSMYLCASSLGPGTSYNEQFFGPGTRLTVL.

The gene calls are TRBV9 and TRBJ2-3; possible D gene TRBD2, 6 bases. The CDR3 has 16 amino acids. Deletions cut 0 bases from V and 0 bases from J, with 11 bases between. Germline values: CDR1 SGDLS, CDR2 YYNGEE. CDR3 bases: TGTGCCAGCAGCGTAGATGCCGGGAGTAGCACAGATACGCAGTATTTT. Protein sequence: CASSVDAGSSTDTQYF.

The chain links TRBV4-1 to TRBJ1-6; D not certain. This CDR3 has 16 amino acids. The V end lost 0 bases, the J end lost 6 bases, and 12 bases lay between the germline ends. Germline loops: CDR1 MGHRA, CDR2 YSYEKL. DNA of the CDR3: TGCGCCAGCAGCCAAGAAACCGGACTGGTTAATTCACCCCTCCACTTT. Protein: CASSQETGLVNSPLHF.

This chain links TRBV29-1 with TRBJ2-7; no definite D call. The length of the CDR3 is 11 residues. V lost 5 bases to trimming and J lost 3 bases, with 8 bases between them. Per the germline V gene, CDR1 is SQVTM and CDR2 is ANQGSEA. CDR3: CSVSRDYEQYF. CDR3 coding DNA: TGCAGCGTTTCACGAGACTACGAGCAGTACTTC.

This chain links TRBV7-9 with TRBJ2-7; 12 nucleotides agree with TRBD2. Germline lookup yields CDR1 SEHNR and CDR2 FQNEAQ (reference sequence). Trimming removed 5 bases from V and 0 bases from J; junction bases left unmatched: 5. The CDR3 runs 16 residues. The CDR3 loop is CASSLGTSGPSYEQYF. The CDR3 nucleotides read TGTGCCAGCAGCCTCGGGACTAGCGGGCCCTCCTACGAGCAGTACTTC.

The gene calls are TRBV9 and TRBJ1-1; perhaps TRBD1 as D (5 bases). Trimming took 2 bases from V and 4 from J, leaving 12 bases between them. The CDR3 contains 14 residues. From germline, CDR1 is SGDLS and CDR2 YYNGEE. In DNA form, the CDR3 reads TGTGCCAGCAGCGTGGGTGGGGACCGCACTGAAGCTTTCTTT. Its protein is CASSVGGDRTEAFF.

For the CDR3, the DNA is TGTGCCAGCAGCTGGACTAGCGGATTGAACACCGGGGAGCTGTTTTTT. This gives the protein CASSWTSGLNTGELFF. V gene TRBV27 combines with J gene TRBJ2-2, with TRBD2 matching over 10 bases. CDR3 length: 16 amino acids. Trimming took 6 bases from V and 1 from J; bases not matched to a gene: 5. CDR1 and CDR2 (germline): MNHEY, SMNVEV (reference sequence).

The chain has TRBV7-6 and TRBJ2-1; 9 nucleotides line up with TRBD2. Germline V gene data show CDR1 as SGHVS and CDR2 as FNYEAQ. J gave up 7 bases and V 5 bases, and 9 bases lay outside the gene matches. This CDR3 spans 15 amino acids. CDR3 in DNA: TGTGCCAGCAGCAGCGCTAGCGGGGTCCCTAATGAGCAGTTCTTC. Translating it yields CASSSASGVPNEQFF.

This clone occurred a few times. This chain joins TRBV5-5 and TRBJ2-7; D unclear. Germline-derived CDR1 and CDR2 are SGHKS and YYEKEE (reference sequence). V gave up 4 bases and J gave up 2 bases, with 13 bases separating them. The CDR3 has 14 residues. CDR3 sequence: CASSPNPDTYEQYF. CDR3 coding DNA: TGTGCCAGCAGCCCCAACCCCGATACCTACGAGCAGTACTTC.

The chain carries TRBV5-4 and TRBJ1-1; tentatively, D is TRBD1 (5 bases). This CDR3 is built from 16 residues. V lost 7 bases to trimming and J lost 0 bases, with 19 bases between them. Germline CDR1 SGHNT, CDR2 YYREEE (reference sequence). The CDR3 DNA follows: TGTGCCAGCGGGACTGCAGTTCGGGGTTTGAACACTGAAGCTTTCTTT. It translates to CASGTAVRGLNTEAFF.

The CDR3 is CASSLETSGRDNEQFF. In DNA form, the CDR3 reads TGTGCCAGCAGCTTGGAGACTAGCGGGAGGGACAATGAGCAGTTCTTC. The chain employs TRBV5-6 and TRBJ2-1; TRBD2 matches 14 bases. V gave up 0 bases and J gave up 5 bases; unmatched junction bases: 1. The CDR3 runs to 16 residues. The germline V gene encodes CDR1 SGHDT and CDR2 YYEEEE.

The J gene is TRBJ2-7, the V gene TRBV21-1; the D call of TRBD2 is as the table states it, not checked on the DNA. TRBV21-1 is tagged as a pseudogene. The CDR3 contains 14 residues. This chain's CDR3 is CASSKVRGGHEQYF. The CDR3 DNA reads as TGTGCCAGCAGCAAAGTTCGGGGTGGCCACGAGCAGTACTTC.

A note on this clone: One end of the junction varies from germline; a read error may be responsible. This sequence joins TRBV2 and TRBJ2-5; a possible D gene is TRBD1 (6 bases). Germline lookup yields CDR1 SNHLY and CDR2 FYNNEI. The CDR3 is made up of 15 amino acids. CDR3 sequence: CASSEGTAKPQLGDF. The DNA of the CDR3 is TGTGCCAGCAGTGAAGGGACAGCGAAACCCCAGCTTGGGGACTTC.

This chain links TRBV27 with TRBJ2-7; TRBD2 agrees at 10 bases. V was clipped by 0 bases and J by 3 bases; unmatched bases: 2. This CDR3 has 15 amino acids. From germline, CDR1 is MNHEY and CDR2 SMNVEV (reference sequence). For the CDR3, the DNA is TGTGCCAGCAGTTTATCGGGGACTAGCGTCTACGAGCAGTACTTC. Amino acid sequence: CASSLSGTSVYEQYF.

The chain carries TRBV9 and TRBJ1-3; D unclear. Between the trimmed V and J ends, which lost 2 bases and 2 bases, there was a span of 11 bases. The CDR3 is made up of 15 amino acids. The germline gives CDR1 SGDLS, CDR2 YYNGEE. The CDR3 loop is CASSVGVLTGNTIYF. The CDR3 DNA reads TGTGCCAGCAGCGTTGGGGTACTTACTGGAAACACCATATATTTT.

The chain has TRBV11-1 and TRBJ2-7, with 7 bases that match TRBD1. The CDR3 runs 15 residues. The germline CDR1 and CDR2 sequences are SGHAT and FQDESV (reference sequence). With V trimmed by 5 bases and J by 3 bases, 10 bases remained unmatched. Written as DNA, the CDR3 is TGTGCCAGCAGCACGCGGACAGGTTTTTTCTACGAGCAGTACTTC. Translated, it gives CASSTRTGFFYEQYF.

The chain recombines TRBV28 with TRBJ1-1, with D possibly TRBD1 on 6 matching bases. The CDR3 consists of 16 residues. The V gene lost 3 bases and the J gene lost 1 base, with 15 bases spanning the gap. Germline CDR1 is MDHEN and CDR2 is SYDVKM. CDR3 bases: TGTGCCAGCAGTTTGCCTCTTGCACAGGGGAACACTGAAGCTTTCTTT. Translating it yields CASSLPLAQGNTEAFF. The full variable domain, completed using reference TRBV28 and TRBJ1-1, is DVKVTQSSRYLVKRTGEKVFLECVQDMDHENMFWYRQDPGLGLRLIYFSYDVKMKEKGDIPEGYSVSREKKERFSLILESASTNQTSMYLCASSLPLAQGNTEAFFGQGTRLTVV.

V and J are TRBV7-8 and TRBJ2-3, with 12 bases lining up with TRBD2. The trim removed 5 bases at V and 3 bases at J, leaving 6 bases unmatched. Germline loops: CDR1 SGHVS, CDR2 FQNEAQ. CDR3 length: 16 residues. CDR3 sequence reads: CASSNGLAGLTDTQYF. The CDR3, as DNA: TGTGCCAGCAGCAACGGACTAGCGGGATTAACAGATACGCAGTATTTT.

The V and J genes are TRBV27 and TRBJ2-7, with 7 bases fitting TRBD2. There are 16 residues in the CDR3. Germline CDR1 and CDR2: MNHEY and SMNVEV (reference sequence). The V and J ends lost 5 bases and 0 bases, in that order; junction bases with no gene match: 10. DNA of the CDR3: TGTGCCAGCAGTCTCATCGGCGGGGAGGGCTCCTACGAGCAGTACTTC. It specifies CASSLIGGEGSYEQYF.

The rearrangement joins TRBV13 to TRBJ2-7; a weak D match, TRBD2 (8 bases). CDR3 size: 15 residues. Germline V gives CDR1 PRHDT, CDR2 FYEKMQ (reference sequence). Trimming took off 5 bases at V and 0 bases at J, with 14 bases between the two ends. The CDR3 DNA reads TGTGCCAGCAGCCTCAGGGGGACTAGCTCCTACGAGCAGTACTTC. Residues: CASSLRGTSSYEQYF. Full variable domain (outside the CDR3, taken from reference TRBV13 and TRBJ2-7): AAGVIQSPRHLIKEKRETATLKCYPIPRHDTVYWYQQGPGQDPQFLISFYEKMQSDKGSIPDRFSAQQFSDYHSELNMSSLELGDSALYFCASSLRGTSSYEQYFGPGTRLTVT.